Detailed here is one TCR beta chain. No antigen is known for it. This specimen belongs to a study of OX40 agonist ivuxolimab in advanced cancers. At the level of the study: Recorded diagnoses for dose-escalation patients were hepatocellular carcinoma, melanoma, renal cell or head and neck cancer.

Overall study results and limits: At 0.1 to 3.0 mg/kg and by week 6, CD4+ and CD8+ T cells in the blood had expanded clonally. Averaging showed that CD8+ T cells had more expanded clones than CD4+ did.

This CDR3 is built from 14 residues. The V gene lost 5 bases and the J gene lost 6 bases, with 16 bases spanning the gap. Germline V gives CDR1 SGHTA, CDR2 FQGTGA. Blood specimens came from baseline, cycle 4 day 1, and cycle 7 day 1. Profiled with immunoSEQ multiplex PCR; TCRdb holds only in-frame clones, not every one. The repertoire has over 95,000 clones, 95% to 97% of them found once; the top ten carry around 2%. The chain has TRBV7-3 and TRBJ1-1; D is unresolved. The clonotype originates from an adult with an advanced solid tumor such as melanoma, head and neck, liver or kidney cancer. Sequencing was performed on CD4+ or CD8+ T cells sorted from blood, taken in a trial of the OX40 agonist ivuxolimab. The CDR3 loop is CASSPSGGVPEAFF. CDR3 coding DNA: TGTGCCAGCAGCCCCTCTGGAGGAGTACCTGAAGCTTTCTTT.